This is a list of T cell receptor beta chains from one sample in a study of blood T cell repertoires in COVID-19. Sequencing used immunoSEQ multiplex PCR; TCRdb keeps in-frame clones, though not all of them. The data contain approximately 80,000 clones, around 91% of them singletons. Source material: peripheral blood. These receptors were collected from a woman in her 50s in a cohort sampled during active COVID-19. CDR3s include the opening cysteine and the closing phenylalanine or tryptophan. D genes are given only for firm matches. Expanded clones get a size class; other rows say once, few or many, or leave the size out.

>-|TRBV27|TRBJ1-5|-
CASRGGGVGQPQHF
TGTGCCAGCAGGGGAGGCGGGGTCGGTCAGCCCCAGCATTTT
>-|TRBV2|TRBJ2-3|-
CASSAGLGTDTQYF
TGTGCCAGCAGTGCAGGCCTCGGCACAGATACGCAGTATTTT
>TRBD2|TRBV28|TRBJ2-1|-
CASLGTSGSVNEQFF
TGTGCCAGTTTGGGGACTAGCGGGAGTGTTAATGAGCAGTTCTTC
>-|TRBV14|TRBJ2-5|once
CASSQGLVKETQYF
TGTGCCAGCAGCCAAGGGCTAGTAAAAGAGACCCAGTACTTC
>TRBD2|TRBV11-2|TRBJ2-7|-
CASRISGRAYEQYF
TGTGCCAGCAGAATTAGCGGGCGGGCCTACGAGCAGTACTTC
>TRBD1|TRBV5-1|TRBJ1-1|-
CASSQGATEAFF
TGCGCCAGCAGCCAGGGGGCCACTGAAGCTTTCTTT
>-|TRBV4-1|TRBJ2-7|-
CASSQGVEQYF
TGCGCCAGCAGCCAAGGAGTCGAGCAGTACTTC
>TRBD2|TRBV19|TRBJ2-1|-
CASSMAGLIAGVNYNEQFF
TGTGCCAGTAGTATGGCGGGCCTCATAGCGGGAGTCAACTACAATGAGCAGTTCTTC
>TRBD2|TRBV19|TRBJ2-7|few
CASSMGLAGSYEQYF
TGTGCCAGTAGTATGGGACTAGCGGGCTCCTACGAGCAGTACTTC
>-|TRBV14|TRBJ2-7|-
CASSQLRDSFEQYF
TGTGCCAGCAGCCAACTCCGGGACTCTTTCGAGCAGTACTTC
>-|TRBV6-6|TRBJ1-6|-
CASSYNRLDSPLHF
TGTGCCAGCAGTTACAACAGGCTGGATTCACCCCTCCACTTT
>TRBD1|TRBV5-8|TRBJ1-5|few
CASRPQSGQSYSNQPQHF
TGTGCCAGCCGCCCGCAATCGGGACAGTCTTATAGCAATCAGCCCCAGCATTTT
>TRBD1|TRBV7-2|TRBJ1-4|-
CASSYSRTGSNEKLFF
TGTGCCAGCAGTTACAGTCGGACAGGGTCTAATGAAAAACTGTTTTTT
>TRBD1|TRBV19|TRBJ1-2|few
CASTPNRDRRGYTF
TGTGCCAGTACCCCTAACCGGGACAGGCGTGGCTACACCTTC
>-|TRBV4-2|TRBJ2-2|-
CASSHGFNTGELFF
TGTGCCAGCAGCCACGGGTTCAACACCGGGGAGCTGTTTTTT
>TRBD1|TRBV7-9|TRBJ2-3|-
CAGQPAVGQPTADTQYF
TGTGCCGGACAACCCGCGGTGGGACAGCCCACTGCTGATACGCAGTATTTT
>-|TRBV20-1|TRBJ1-6|-
CSASQSRDSPLHF
TGCAGTGCTAGTCAGTCGCGGGATTCACCCCTCCACTTT
>-|TRBV2|TRBJ2-4|-
CASSGDMDIQYF
TGTGCCAGCAGTGGGGACATGGACATTCAGTACTTC
>TRBD1|TRBV18|TRBJ2-7|-
CASSPTTTPDRESYEQYF
TGTGCCAGCTCACCCACCACCACCCCAGACAGGGAGAGCTACGAGCAGTACTTC
>TRBD2|TRBV11-2|TRBJ2-5|once
CASSKGLAGGPLETQYF
TGTGCCAGCAGCAAAGGGCTAGCGGGAGGGCCCTTAGAGACCCAGTACTTC
>TRBD2|TRBV7-3|TRBJ2-2|few
CASSSFEAGAAGELFF
TGTGCCAGCAGCTCGTTTGAGGCGGGAGCGGCCGGGGAGCTGTTTTTT
>TRBD2|TRBV5-4|TRBJ2-7|once
CASSSGLAVLEQYF
TGTGCCAGCAGCTCGGGACTAGCGGTCCTCGAGCAGTACTTC
>TRBD1|TRBV28|TRBJ2-1|-
CASSFHGQGKGSYNEQFF
TGTGCCAGCAGTTTCCATGGACAGGGGAAGGGATCCTACAATGAGCAGTTCTTC
>TRBD1|TRBV11-2|TRBJ2-2|-
CASSLGPHRGDTGELFF
TGTGCCAGCAGCTTAGGTCCCCACAGGGGTGACACCGGGGAGCTGTTTTTT
>-|TRBV4-2|TRBJ1-5|once
CASSQDSGGRQPQHF
TGTGCCAGCAGCCAAGATTCTGGGGGGAGGCAGCCCCAGCATTTT
>-|TRBV28|TRBJ2-5|-
CASSFRETQYF
TGTGCCAGCAGTTTTCGGGAGACCCAGTACTTC
>-|TRBV18|TRBJ1-3|-
CASSPRTGHSGNTIYF
TGTGCCAGCTCACCAAGAACGGGACACTCTGGAAACACCATATATTTT
>-|TRBV7-9|TRBJ2-4|-
CASSSRGRGETKNIQYF
TGTGCCAGCAGCTCAAGGGGGCGGGGGGAGACCAAAAACATTCAGTACTTC
>-|TRBV7-9|TRBJ1-4|-
CASSLALGATNEKLFF
TGTGCCAGCAGCTTAGCGTTGGGGGCCACGAATGAAAAACTGTTTTTT
>-|TRBV7-8|TRBJ2-5|-
CASSLRAQGETQYF
TGTGCCAGCAGCTTAAGGGCCCAGGGAGAGACCCAGTACTTC
>TRBD1|TRBV30|TRBJ1-3|-
CAWSFSPNNRGSGNTIYF
TGTGCCTGGAGTTTCTCCCCAAATAACAGGGGCTCTGGAAACACCATATATTTT
>-|TRBV3-1/TRBV3-2|TRBJ2-7|once
CASSQATYEQYF
TGTGCCAGCAGCCAAGCCACTTACGAGCAGTACTTC
>-|TRBV5-1|TRBJ2-3|-
CASSWTGESDTQYF
TGCGCCAGCAGCTGGACGGGAGAGTCGGATACGCAGTATTTT
>TRBD2|TRBV11-2|TRBJ2-5|-
CASSPGLEGETQYF
TGTGCCAGCAGCCCGGGACTAGAGGGCGAGACCCAGTACTTC
>-|TRBV12-5|TRBJ1-5|-
CASGFGGQPQHF
TGTGCTAGTGGTTTCGGGGGTCAGCCCCAGCATTTT
>TRBD2|TRBV6-5|TRBJ2-7|-
CASQRLAGVYEQYF
TGTGCCAGCCAGAGACTAGCGGGAGTCTACGAGCAGTACTTC
>TRBD1|TRBV5-6|TRBJ1-4|-
CASSWTGGEKLFF
TGTGCCAGCAGCTGGACAGGGGGGGAAAAACTGTTTTTT
>-|TRBV7-2|TRBJ2-5|-
CASSQGEVSTQYF
TGTGCCAGCTCCCAGGGGGAGGTGTCGACCCAGTACTTC
>-|TRBV6-2/TRBV6-3|TRBJ2-7|-
CASSLTGRSYEQYF
TGTGCCAGCAGTTTGACAGGACGCTCCTACGAGCAGTACTTC
>TRBD2|TRBV25-1|TRBJ2-7|-
CASSPPPGAGGPYEQYF
TGTGCCAGCAGTCCTCCGCCCGGCGCGGGAGGGCCCTACGAGCAGTACTTC
>-|TRBV24-1|TRBJ2-6|-
CATSDHGTRPGGANVLTF
TGTGCCACCAGTGATCACGGGACACGGCCTGGTGGGGCCAACGTCCTGACTTTC
>TRBD2|TRBV18|TRBJ2-3|-
CASSPPQREFTDTQYF
TGTGCCAGCTCACCACCCCAGCGGGAGTTCACAGATACGCAGTATTTT
>TRBD2|TRBV15|TRBJ2-2|-
CATSRDRGVGELFF
TGTGCCACCAGCAGAGATCGGGGGGTCGGGGAGCTGTTTTTT
>TRBD2|TRBV10-2|TRBJ2-7|-
CASSEPGLAGDEQYF
TGCGCCAGCAGTGAACCGGGACTAGCGGGAGACGAGCAGTACTTC
>TRBD2|TRBV29-1|TRBJ2-7|-
CSVVPLAGGAYEQYF
TGCAGCGTTGTTCCCCTAGCGGGAGGAGCGTACGAGCAGTACTTC
>-|TRBV3-1/TRBV3-2|TRBJ1-2|-
CASSQDPALEGGGYTF
TGTGCCAGCAGCCAAGACCCGGCCCTCGAGGGAGGCGGCTACACCTTC
>TRBD1|TRBV27|TRBJ1-1|-
CASRLGQQNTEAFF
TGTGCCAGCCGCTTGGGACAGCAGAACACTGAAGCTTTCTTT
>TRBD1|TRBV7-9|TRBJ2-6|-
CASSSDRGQFRRANVLTF
TGTGCCAGCAGCTCCGACAGGGGGCAATTTAGGAGGGCCAACGTCCTGACTTTC
>TRBD1|TRBV19|TRBJ1-2|-
CASRSGQHYGYTF
TGTGCCAGTAGATCGGGACAGCACTATGGCTACACCTTC
>-|TRBV18|TRBJ2-2|-
CASSPGLARTGELFF
TGTGCCAGCTCACCAGGGCTAGCACGCACCGGGGAGCTGTTTTTT
>-|TRBV2|TRBJ2-5|-
CASSEEGDGRQGTQYF
TGTGCCAGCAGTGAAGAGGGGGACGGCAGACAAGGGACCCAGTACTTC
>TRBD1|TRBV30|TRBJ1-2|-
CAWISGTGLYGYTF
TGTGCCTGGATTAGTGGGACAGGGCTCTATGGCTACACCTTC
>-|TRBV30|TRBJ1-5|-
CAWSVPRVGQPQHF
TGTGCCTGGAGTGTCCCCAGGGTGGGTCAGCCCCAGCATTTT